The source of this TCR beta chain is a study of cytomegalovirus exposure and HLA in healthy donors. Findings and limits, study-wide: Other equally common chains were less clonally expanded than HLA-associated TCR beta chains, a later analysis showed.

The CDR3 runs to 14 residues. Germline assignment: CDR1 SGHRS and CDR2 YFSETQ. V lost 5 bases and J lost 2; bases outside the gene matches: 5. For this clone: Its antigen is undetermined.

In the PCR, 60 Vbeta and 13 Jbeta primers were used. Clones were sequenced by immunoSEQ multiplex PCR, and TCRdb holds only the in-frame ones, with some missing. The data contain tens of thousands of clones, about 80% of them singletons. The J gene is TRBJ2-3, the V gene TRBV5-1; TRBD2 matches 7 bases. The sample comprised PBMCs. This sequence originates from a man between 50 and 59 years old in good health and CMV-seronegative. The CDR3 coding sequence is TGCGCCAGCAGTAGGACTAGGAACACAGATACGCAGTATTTT. Protein: CASSRTRNTDTQYF.